The 14 T cell receptor beta chains below come from one sample, sequenced in a study of cytomegalovirus exposure and HLA in healthy donors. PCR used 60 Vbeta primers and 13 Jbeta primers. Method: immunoSEQ multiplex PCR; TCRdb's copy keeps in-frame clones and lacks some. The sample has 150,000 or so clones, 74% seen once. Sample: PBMCs. These receptors were obtained from a man in his thirties or forties in good health and CMV-seronegative.

The chain carries TRBV5-4 and TRBJ2-3; 8 nucleotides match TRBD2. V was pared by 4 bases and J by 0 bases, with 4 bases of the junction left unmatched. The CDR3 runs 15 residues. Germline V lookup: CDR1 SGHNT, CDR2 YYREEE (reference sequence). Here the CDR3 DNA reads TGTGCCAGCAGCCGGGGGGGCGGGAGCACAGATACGCAGTATTTT. Translating it yields CASSRGGGSTDTQYF. The whole variable domain, filled in from reference TRBV5-4 and TRBJ2-3, reads ETGVTQSPTHLIKTRGQQVTLRCSSQSGHNTVSWYQQALGQGPQFIFQYYREEENGRGNFPPRFSGLQFPNYSSELNVNALELDDSALYLCASSRGGGSTDTQYFGPGTRLTVL.

This clone was detected only a few times. V usage is TRBV9 and J usage is TRBJ2-2; maybe TRBD2 (5 bases). The CDR3 loop spans 15 amino acids. CDR1 SGDLS and CDR2 YYNGEE come from the germline V gene. Trimming left V 0 bases short and J 8 bases short, with 14 bases between. The CDR3 spells CASSVEAGLRGELFF. The CDR3 coding sequence is TGTGCCAGCAGCGTAGAGGCGGGCCTGAGGGGGGAGCTGTTTTTT.

The rearrangement links TRBV5-5 to TRBJ2-5, with D unclear. The CDR3 has 15 amino acids. Per the germline V gene, CDR1 is SGHKS and CDR2 is YYEKEE (reference sequence). V was pared by 0 bases and J by 1 base, with 10 bases between. The CDR3 coding sequence is TGTGCCAGCAGCTTGGTCGAGCTAACCCAAGAGACCCAGTACTTC. Amino acid sequence: CASSLVELTQETQYF.

The chain joins TRBV15 to TRBJ1-2, with a tentative D call TRBD1 (5 bases). The CDR3 has 16 amino acids. Germline loops: CDR1 LNHNV, CDR2 YYDKDF (reference sequence). V was cut by 0 bases and J by 4 bases, with 15 bases left in between. CDR3 DNA: TGTGCCACCAGCAGAGATAATCAGGCCGGGGGCTATGGCTACACCTTC. Residues: CATSRDNQAGGYGYTF.

V and J are TRBV4-3 and TRBJ2-7; TRBD2 agrees at 8 bases. Trimming at V came to 1 base and at J to 3 bases, leaving 2 bases not matched to a gene. From germline, CDR1 is LGHNA and CDR2 YSLEER. This CDR3 has 14 amino acids. The CDR3: CASSQGSGNYEQYF. As DNA, the CDR3 is TGCGCCAGCAGCCAAGGTAGCGGGAACTACGAGCAGTACTTC.

This clone has more than one count but fewer than ten. This rearrangement joins TRBV7-9 to TRBJ1-1; 8 bases align to TRBD1. From germline, CDR1 is SEHNR and CDR2 FQNEAQ (reference sequence). The CDR3 loop spans 15 amino acids. The V and J ends lost 0 bases and 6 bases, in that order; junction bases with no gene match: 6. The CDR3 DNA follows: TGTGCCAGCAGCTTAGCGACAGGGGCTAGGGCTGAAGCTTTCTTT. Amino acids: CASSLATGARAEAFF.

This sequence joins TRBV7-9 and TRBJ2-5; no firm D call. The CDR3 totals 14 residues. V gave up 1 base and J gave up 2 bases, with 8 bases separating them. Looked up from germline, CDR1 is SEHNR and CDR2 is FQNEAQ (reference sequence). CDR3: CASSLVSRQETQYF. The CDR3 nucleotides read TGTGCCAGCAGCTTAGTTTCCAGACAAGAGACCCAGTACTTC.

This clone has a single count. The CDR3 nucleotides read TGTGCCAGCAGTGAAGGGACAGGCATGTTCAACACTGAAGCTTTCTTT. Translation gives CASSEGTGMFNTEAFF. The chain couples TRBV6-1 to TRBJ1-1; 7 nucleotides align to TRBD1. Germline trimming cut 1 base from V and 2 bases from J; bases unmatched to any gene: 7. Germline CDR1 reads MNHNS; CDR2 reads SASEGT. CDR3 length equals 16 residues.

This clone appeared once. The chain recombines TRBV5-1 with TRBJ2-3, with 13 bases fitting TRBD2. CDR1 SGHRS and CDR2 YFSETQ come from the germline V gene. V lost 4 bases to trimming and J lost 0 bases; unmatched junction nucleotides: 11. This CDR3 contains 19 residues. The CDR3 region has the DNA TGCGCCAGCAGCCCCGGACTAGCGGGGGTAATACCTAGCACAGATACGCAGTATTTT. Amino acid sequence: CASSPGLAGVIPSTDTQYF.

This chain links TRBV7-8 with TRBJ2-7; TRBD2 matches at 7 bases. There are 14 residues in the CDR3. Unmatched junction bases numbered 7, after V lost 1 base and J lost 7 bases. Germline CDR1 SGHVS, CDR2 FQNEAQ. The CDR3 reads CASSLGGLPGEQYF. CDR3 nucleotides: TGTGCCAGCAGCTTAGGGGGACTACCCGGGGAGCAGTACTTC.

The chain combines TRBV29-1 with TRBJ2-1; possible D gene TRBD2, 7 bases. This CDR3 is 14 amino acids long. Germline V CDR1 and CDR2: SQVTM, ANQGSEA. V was clipped by 8 bases and J by 7 bases, with 21 bases between them. CDR3 bases: TGCAGCTTTGTGTCGGGGGGCCTTCCGAATGAGCAGTTCTTC. Its translation: CSFVSGGLPNEQFF.

This clone turned up a few times. The gene calls are TRBV15 and TRBJ2-1; D not resolved. CDR3 length: 14 amino acids. The V gene's germline CDR1 is LNHNV and CDR2 YYDKDF (reference sequence). The V end was cut by 3 bases, the J end by 6 bases, with 12 bases between. This CDR3 reads CATSSDTHLNEQFF. The CDR3 nucleotides read TGTGCCACCAGCAGTGACACGCACCTCAATGAGCAGTTCTTC.

The chain combines TRBV5-1 with TRBJ1-2; the D gene is possibly TRBD1 (6 bases). Germline V gene lookup returns CDR1 SGHRS and CDR2 YFSETQ. The germline V and J ends were trimmed by 2 bases and 8 bases, with 13 bases remaining between them. The CDR3 is made up of 13 amino acids. The CDR3 spells CASSFDTGQGYTF. The CDR3 region has the DNA TGCGCCAGCAGCTTTGACACAGGGCAGGGCTACACCTTC.

This clone appeared once. The genes are TRBV2 and TRBJ1-1; TRBD1 is a possible D gene (6 bases). The germline CDR1 and CDR2 sequences are SNHLY and FYNNEI. Trimming took 4 bases from V and 6 from J, leaving 12 bases between them. CDR3 size: 13 residues. This chain's CDR3 is CASSAYRDSEAFF. In DNA form, the CDR3 reads TGTGCCAGCAGTGCCTACAGGGATTCTGAAGCTTTCTTT. The whole variable domain, remainder taken from reference TRBV2 and TRBJ1-1, is EPEVTQTPSHQVTQMGQEVILRCVPISNHLYFYWYRQILGQKVEFLVSFYNNEISEKSEIFDDQFSVERPDGSNFTLKIRSTKLEDSAMYFCASSAYRDSEAFFGQGTRLTVV.